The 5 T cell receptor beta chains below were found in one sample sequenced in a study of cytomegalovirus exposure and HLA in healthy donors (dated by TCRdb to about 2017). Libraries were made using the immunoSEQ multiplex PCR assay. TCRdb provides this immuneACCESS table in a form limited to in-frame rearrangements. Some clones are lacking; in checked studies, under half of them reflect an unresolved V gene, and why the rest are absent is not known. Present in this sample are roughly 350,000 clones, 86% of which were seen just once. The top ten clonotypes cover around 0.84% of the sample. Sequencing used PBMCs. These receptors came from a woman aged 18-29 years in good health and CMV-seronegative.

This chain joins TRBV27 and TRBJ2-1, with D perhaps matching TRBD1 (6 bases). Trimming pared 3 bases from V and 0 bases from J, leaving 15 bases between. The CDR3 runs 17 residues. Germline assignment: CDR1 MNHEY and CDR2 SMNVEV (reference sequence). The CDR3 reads CASSFFQGPSSYNEQFF. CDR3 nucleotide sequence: TGTGCCAGCAGTTTCTTCCAGGGGCCCAGCTCCTACAATGAGCAGTTCTTC.

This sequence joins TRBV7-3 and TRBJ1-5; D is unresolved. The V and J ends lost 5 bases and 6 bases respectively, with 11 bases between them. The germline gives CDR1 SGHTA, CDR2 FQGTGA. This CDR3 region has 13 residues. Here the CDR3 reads CASSLTEGQPQHF. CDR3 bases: TGTGCCAGCAGCCTCACGGAGGGTCAGCCCCAGCATTTT.

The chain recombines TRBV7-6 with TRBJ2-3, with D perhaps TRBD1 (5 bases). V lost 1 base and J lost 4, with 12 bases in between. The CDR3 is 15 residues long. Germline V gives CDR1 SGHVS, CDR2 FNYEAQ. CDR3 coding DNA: TGTGCCAGCAGCTTAGTAGGGGCGGACGCAGATACGCAGTATTTT. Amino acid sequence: CASSLVGADADTQYF.

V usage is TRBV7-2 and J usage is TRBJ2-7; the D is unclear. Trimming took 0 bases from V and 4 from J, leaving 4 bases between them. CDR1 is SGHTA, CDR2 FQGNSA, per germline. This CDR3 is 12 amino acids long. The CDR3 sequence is CASSLAQYEQYF. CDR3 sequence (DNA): TGTGCCAGCAGCTTAGCCCAATACGAGCAGTACTTC.

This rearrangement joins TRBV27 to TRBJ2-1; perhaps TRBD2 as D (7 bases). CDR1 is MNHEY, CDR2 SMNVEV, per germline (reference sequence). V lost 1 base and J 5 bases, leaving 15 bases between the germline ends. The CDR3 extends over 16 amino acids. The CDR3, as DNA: TGTGCCAGCAGTTTATTAGGGGGAGGGGAAAACAATGAGCAGTTCTTC. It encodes CASSLLGGGENNEQFF.